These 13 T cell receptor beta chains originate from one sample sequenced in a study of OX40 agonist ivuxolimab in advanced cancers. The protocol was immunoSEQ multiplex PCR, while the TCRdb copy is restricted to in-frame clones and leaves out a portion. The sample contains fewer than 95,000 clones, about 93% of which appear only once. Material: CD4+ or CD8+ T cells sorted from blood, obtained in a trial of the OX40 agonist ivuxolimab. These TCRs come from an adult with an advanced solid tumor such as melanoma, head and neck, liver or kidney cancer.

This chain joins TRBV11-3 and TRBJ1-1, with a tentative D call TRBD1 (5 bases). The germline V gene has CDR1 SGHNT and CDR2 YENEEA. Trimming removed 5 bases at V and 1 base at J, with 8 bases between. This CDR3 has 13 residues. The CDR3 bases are TGTGCCAGCAGCCCTGGGGGGAACACTGAAGCTTTCTTT. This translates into CASSPGGNTEAFF.

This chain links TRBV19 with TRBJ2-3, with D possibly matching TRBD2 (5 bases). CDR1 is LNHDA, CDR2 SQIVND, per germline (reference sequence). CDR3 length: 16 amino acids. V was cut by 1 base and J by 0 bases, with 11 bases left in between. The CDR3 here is CASSIVPPGSTDTQYF. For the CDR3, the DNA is TGTGCCAGTAGTATAGTTCCCCCGGGAAGCACAGATACGCAGTATTTT. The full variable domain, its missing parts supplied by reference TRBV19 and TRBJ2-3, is DGGITQSPKYLFRKEGQNVTLSCEQNLNHDAMYWYRQDPGQGLRLIYYSQIVNDFQKGDIAEGYSVSREKKESFPLTVTSAQKNPTAFYLCASSIVPPGSTDTQYFGPGTRLTVL.

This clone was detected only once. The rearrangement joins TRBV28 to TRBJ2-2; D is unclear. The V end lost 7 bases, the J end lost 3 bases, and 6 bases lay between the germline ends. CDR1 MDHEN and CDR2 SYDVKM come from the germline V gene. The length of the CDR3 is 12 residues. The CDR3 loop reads CASKEDTGELFF. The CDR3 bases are TGTGCCAGCAAGGAAGACACCGGGGAGCTGTTTTTT.

In nucleotides, the CDR3 is TGTGCCAGCAGTTCCAGCGGGAGAATATCGTCGTACTTC. Its protein product is CASSSSGRISSYF. V and J are TRBV28 and TRBJ2-7; 8 positions match TRBD2. Germline assignment: CDR1 MDHEN and CDR2 SYDVKM. Germline trimming cut 4 bases from V and 12 bases from J; bases unmatched to any gene: 11. The CDR3 has 13 residues.

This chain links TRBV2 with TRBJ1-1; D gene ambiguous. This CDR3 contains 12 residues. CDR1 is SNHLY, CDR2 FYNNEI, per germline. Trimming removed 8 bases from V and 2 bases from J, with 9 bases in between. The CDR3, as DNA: TGTGCCAGCCGGCTAGGTAACACTGAAGCTTTCTTT. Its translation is CASRLGNTEAFF.

The CDR3 coding sequence is TGTGCCAGCGGGAAGACAGGGAAAAACGCTTCATTCTACGAGCAGTACTTC. Its protein product is CASGKTGKNASFYEQYF. The chain has TRBV21-1 and TRBJ2-7; the table's D call TRBD1 went unverified against the DNA. TRBV21-1 is a recognized pseudogene. The CDR3 is 17 residues long.

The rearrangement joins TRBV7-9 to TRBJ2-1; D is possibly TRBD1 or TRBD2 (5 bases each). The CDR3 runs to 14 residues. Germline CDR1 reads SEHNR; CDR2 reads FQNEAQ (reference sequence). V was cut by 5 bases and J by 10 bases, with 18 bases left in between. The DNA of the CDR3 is TGTGCCAGCAGCCCTACCCGGGACGCACGGGAGCAGTTCTTC. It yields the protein CASSPTRDAREQFF.

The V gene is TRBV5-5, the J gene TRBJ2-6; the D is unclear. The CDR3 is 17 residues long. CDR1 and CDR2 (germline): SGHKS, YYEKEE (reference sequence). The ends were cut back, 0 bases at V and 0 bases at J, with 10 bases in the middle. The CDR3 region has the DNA TGTGCCAGCAGCTTGGCCCACGGCCTCTCTGGGGCCAACGTCCTGACTTTC. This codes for CASSLAHGLSGANVLTF.

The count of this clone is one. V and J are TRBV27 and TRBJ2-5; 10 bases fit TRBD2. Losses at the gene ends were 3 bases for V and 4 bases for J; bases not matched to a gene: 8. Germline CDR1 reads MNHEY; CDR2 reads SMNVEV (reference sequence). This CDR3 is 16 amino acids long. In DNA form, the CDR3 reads TGTGCCAGCAGTTTGGGGTCTAGCGGGAGTGTAGAGACCCAGTACTTC. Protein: CASSLGSSGSVETQYF.

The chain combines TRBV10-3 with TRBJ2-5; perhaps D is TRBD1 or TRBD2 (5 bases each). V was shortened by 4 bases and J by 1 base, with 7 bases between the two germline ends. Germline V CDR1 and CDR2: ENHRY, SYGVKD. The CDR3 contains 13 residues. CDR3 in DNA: TGTGCCATCAGTGGGGGGTTCCAAGAGACCCAGTACTTC. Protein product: CAISGGFQETQYF.

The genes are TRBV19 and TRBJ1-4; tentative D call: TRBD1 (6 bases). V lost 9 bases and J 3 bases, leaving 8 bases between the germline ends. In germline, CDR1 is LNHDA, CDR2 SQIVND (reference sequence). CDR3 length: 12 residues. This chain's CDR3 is CASRQANEKLFF. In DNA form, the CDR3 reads TGTGCCAGCCGACAGGCTAATGAAAAACTGTTTTTT.

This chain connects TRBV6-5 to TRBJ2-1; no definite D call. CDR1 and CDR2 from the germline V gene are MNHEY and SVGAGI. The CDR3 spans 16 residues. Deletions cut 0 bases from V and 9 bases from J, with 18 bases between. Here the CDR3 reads CASSYSGLPGLSEQFF. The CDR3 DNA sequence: TGTGCCAGCAGTTACTCTGGGCTACCCGGGTTGAGTGAGCAGTTCTTC.

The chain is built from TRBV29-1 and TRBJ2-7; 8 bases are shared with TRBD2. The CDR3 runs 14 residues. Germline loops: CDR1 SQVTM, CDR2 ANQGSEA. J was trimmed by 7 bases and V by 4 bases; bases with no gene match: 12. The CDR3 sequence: CSVGPGNGGGEQYF. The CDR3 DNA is TGCAGCGTTGGCCCAGGGAACGGCGGGGGGGAGCAGTACTTC.